The 23 T cell receptor beta chains listed next were all sequenced from one sample in a study of technical replicates of blood from a handful of donors. Generated by immunoSEQ multiplex PCR, the TCRdb table keeps only in-frame clones and is missing some. The sample holds approximately 79,000 clones, approximately 93% seen once. Sequencing was performed on T cells isolated from PBMCs. All receptors derive from a human donor in good health.

This clone was found once. The gene calls are TRBV6-1 and TRBJ2-5; 14 bases agree with TRBD2. CDR1 and CDR2 from the germline V gene are MNHNS and SASEGT. The J segment lost 4 bases and the V segment lost 7 bases, leaving 5 bases of the junction unmatched. The CDR3 length is 15 residues. This CDR3 is CASTTGLAGVETQYF. In DNA, the CDR3 is TGTGCCAGCACTACGGGACTAGCGGGAGTAGAGACCCAGTACTTC.

The chain recombines TRBV19 with TRBJ2-5; 11 bases map to TRBD2. Germline CDR1 is LNHDA and CDR2 is SQIVND (reference sequence). CDR3 size: 17 residues. Unmatched junction bases numbered 9, after V lost 3 bases and J lost 3 bases. DNA for the CDR3: TGTGCCAGTAGTATGGGACTAGCGGAAGAACCGGAAGAGACCCAGTACTTC. Translation gives CASSMGLAEEPEETQYF. The whole variable domain, remainder taken from reference TRBV19 and TRBJ2-5, is DGGITQSPKYLFRKEGQNVTLSCEQNLNHDAMYWYRQDPGQGLRLIYYSQIVNDFQKGDIAEGYSVSREKKESFPLTVTSAQKNPTAFYLCASSMGLAEEPEETQYFGPGTRLLVL.

The chain recombines TRBV18 with TRBJ2-7; maybe TRBD1 (5 bases). This CDR3 is 15 amino acids long. V shed 2 bases and J shed 6 bases, with 17 bases lying between them. Germline V gives CDR1 KGHSH, CDR2 LQKENI. DNA of the CDR3: TGTGCCAGCTCACCAGGGGCTATGGGGCAATCCGAGCAGTACTTC. Translated: CASSPGAMGQSEQYF.

The CDR3 loop is CASSLGWTVSNQPQHF. For the CDR3, the DNA is TGTGCCAGCAGTTTAGGGTGGACAGTAAGCAATCAGCCCCAGCATTTT. The gene calls are TRBV27 and TRBJ1-5, with TRBD1 as a possible D gene (6 bases). V was cut by 2 bases and J by 1 base, with 12 bases left in between. This CDR3 spans 16 amino acids. Germline values: CDR1 MNHEY, CDR2 SMNVEV (reference sequence).

The chain carries TRBV30 and TRBJ1-5; a weak D match, TRBD1 (6 bases). The ends were cut back, 4 bases at V and 4 bases at J, with 11 bases in the middle. Germline loops: CDR1 GTSNPN, CDR2 SVGIG (reference sequence). The CDR3 has 13 amino acids. The CDR3 sequence is CAWKDRTNQPQHF. The CDR3 nucleotides are TGTGCCTGGAAAGACAGGACAAATCAGCCCCAGCATTTT.

V and J are TRBV5-4 and TRBJ2-1; 14 bases line up with TRBD2. Germline CDR1 SGHNT, CDR2 YYREEE (reference sequence). The CDR3 has 16 amino acids. V lost 1 base, J lost 15 bases, and 12 bases stayed unmatched. The CDR3 bases are TGTGCCAGCAGCTTGCGAGCCGGGACTAGCGGGAGTCAGGTGTTCTTC. Protein sequence: CASSLRAGTSGSQVFF.

V is TRBV7-3 and J is TRBJ2-2; TRBD2 matches at 9 bases. This CDR3 contains 15 residues. Germline V gives CDR1 SGHTA, CDR2 FQGTGA. V trimming: 2 bases; J trimming: 2 bases; junction bases outside the gene matches: 0. This CDR3 is CASSLGTSNTGELFF. DNA for the CDR3: TGTGCCAGCAGCTTAGGGACTAGCAACACCGGGGAGCTGTTTTTT.

This clone was observed a handful of times. The rearrangement links TRBV10-3 to TRBJ1-3; D is perhaps TRBD1 (6 bases). The V end was cut by 6 bases, the J end by 5 bases, with 11 bases between. Germline V CDR1 and CDR2: ENHRY, SYGVKD. The CDR3 consists of 13 residues. In DNA form, the CDR3 reads TGTGCCATCAGACAGGGAGTAAGAAACACCATATATTTT. Protein sequence: CAIRQGVRNTIYF.

The chain uses TRBV9 and TRBJ2-1; 7 bases map to TRBD1. The CDR3 covers 14 residues. Germline-derived CDR1 and CDR2 are SGDLS and YYNGEE. The V segment lost 3 bases and the J segment 9 bases; nucleotides outside the gene matches: 9. The DNA for the CDR3 is TGTGCCAGCAGCGAATTAGGGGGCGTTTTTGAGCAGTTCTTC. Its translation: CASSELGGVFEQFF.

The chain links TRBV10-1 to TRBJ1-1, with TRBD1 as a possible D gene (6 bases). This CDR3 is built from 15 residues. CDR1 WNHNN and CDR2 SYGVQD come from the germline V gene (reference sequence). V was clipped by 10 bases and J by 0 bases, with 18 bases between them. CDR3 region: CAIHRVRRMNTEAFF. The DNA of the CDR3 is TGCGCCATCCACAGGGTTAGGAGGATGAACACTGAAGCTTTCTTT.

This sequence joins TRBV20-1 and TRBJ2-1; no clear D. V lost 6 bases to trimming and J lost 9 bases, with 9 bases between them. This CDR3 has 10 amino acids. The germline CDR1 and CDR2 sequences are DFQATT and SNEGSKA (reference sequence). The CDR3 DNA sequence: TGCAGTGCCTACGGTGGTGAGCAGTTCTTC. It is translated as CSAYGGEQFF.

This clone was picked up a small number of times. The chain has TRBV20-1 and TRBJ1-2, with TRBD1 matching 7 bases. Germline V gene sequence: CDR1 DFQATT, CDR2 SNEGSKA (reference sequence). The CDR3 covers 10 residues. V gave up 8 bases and J gave up 7 bases; unmatched junction bases: 4. The CDR3 spells CSTQGVGYTF. CDR3 sequence (DNA): TGCAGTACTCAGGGGGTTGGCTACACCTTC.

V and J are TRBV27 and TRBJ2-1; 7 positions match TRBD2. The CDR3 covers 17 residues. CDR1 is MNHEY and CDR2 is SMNVEV in the germline V gene (reference sequence). With V trimmed by 6 bases and J by 2 bases, 13 bases remained unmatched. The DNA for the CDR3 is TGTGCCAGCAGCCCCACCCTAGCGGCCCTTACCTACAATGAGCAGTTCTTC. Translation gives CASSPTLAALTYNEQFF.

The chain recombines TRBV11-2 with TRBJ2-2; tentatively, D is TRBD1 (6 bases). Germline assignment: CDR1 SGHAT and CDR2 FQNNGV. CDR3 length: 13 amino acids. V lost 6 bases and J lost 5, with 10 bases in between. CDR3 sequence (DNA): TGTGCCAGCAGTTCACAGGGTACCGGGGAGCTGTTTTTT. Translation: CASSSQGTGELFF.

The CDR3 DNA follows: TGTGCCAGCAGGATAGGACAGGAGAATCAGCCCCAGCATTTT. Encoded protein: CASRIGQENQPQHF. The chain recombines TRBV6-5 with TRBJ1-5; 7 bases are shared with TRBD1. The CDR3 is 14 amino acids. The V and J ends lost 6 bases and 4 bases, in that order; junction bases with no gene match: 6. Germline CDR1 reads MNHEY; CDR2 reads SVGAGI.

The chain links TRBV28 to TRBJ2-7; no reliable D call. V lost 4 bases and J 3 bases, leaving 7 bases between the germline ends. The CDR3 has 12 amino acids. Germline CDR1 and CDR2: MDHEN and SYDVKM. This CDR3 is CASSYRYYEQYF. CDR3 DNA sequence: TGTGCCAGCAGTTATCGGTACTACGAGCAGTACTTC.

The chain recombines TRBV6-6 with TRBJ1-3; the D gene is possibly TRBD1 (6 bases). The CDR3 length is 16 residues. Germline V gene lookup returns CDR1 MNHNY and CDR2 SVGAGI (reference sequence). V lost 4 bases and J lost 2, with 15 bases in between. CDR3 protein: CASSLGQFETGNTIYF. Written as DNA, the CDR3 is TGTGCCAGCAGTTTAGGACAGTTTGAAACTGGAAACACCATATATTTT.

The rearrangement joins TRBV29-1 to TRBJ2-3; the match to TRBD2 covers 12 bases. Germline V gene sequence: CDR1 SQVTM, CDR2 ANQGSEA. The CDR3 covers 15 residues. V was clipped by 7 bases and J by 4 bases; unmatched bases: 9. The CDR3 nucleotides read TGCAGCGCCCTGACTAGCGGGAGTGTGGCAGATACGCAGTATTTT. Translation: CSALTSGSVADTQYF.

V and J are TRBV28 and TRBJ2-1; 7 positions agree with TRBD2. CDR3 length: 15 amino acids. The ends lost 2 bases at V and 4 bases at J; junction bases unmatched: 5. Germline loops: CDR1 MDHEN, CDR2 SYDVKM. The CDR3 region has the DNA TGTGCCAGCAGTTTAGGCGGGAGAAGGTACAATGAGCAGTTCTTC. Translated: CASSLGGRRYNEQFF.

The chain combines TRBV15 with TRBJ2-4; tentatively, D is TRBD2 (6 bases). This CDR3 comprises 15 residues. Germline CDR1 is LNHNV and CDR2 is YYDKDF (reference sequence). Trimming removed 0 bases from V and 6 bases from J, with 12 bases in between. DNA of the CDR3: TGTGCCACCAGCAGAGATCGGGACTCCTCAAACATTCAGTACTTC. The encoded protein is CATSRDRDSSNIQYF.

The J gene is TRBJ1-5, the V gene TRBV19; perhaps TRBD1 as D (5 bases). The V gene's germline CDR1 is LNHDA and CDR2 SQIVND (reference sequence). V was trimmed by 3 bases and J by 7 bases, leaving 13 bases between them. There are 14 residues in the CDR3. As DNA, the CDR3 is TGTGCCAGTAGTATGGTGGGGCTTTGGCAGCCCCAGCATTTT. Translating it yields CASSMVGLWQPQHF.

The chain uses TRBV28 and TRBJ1-5; TRBD1 matches 8 bases. The junction had 6 bases not matched to a gene; V was cut back by 4 bases and J by 4 bases. CDR3 length: 15 amino acids. Germline V gives CDR1 MDHEN, CDR2 SYDVKM. DNA for the CDR3: TGTGCCAGCAGTTCGACAGGGGCTGGAAATCAGCCCCAGCATTTT. Amino acids: CASSSTGAGNQPQHF. The whole variable domain, remainder taken from reference TRBV28 and TRBJ1-5, is DVKVTQSSRYLVKRTGEKVFLECVQDMDHENMFWYRQDPGLGLRLIYFSYDVKMKEKGDIPEGYSVSREKKERFSLILESASTNQTSMYLCASSSTGAGNQPQHFGDGTRLSIL.

The J gene is TRBJ1-4, the V gene TRBV5-1; D call uncertain. The length of the CDR3 is 13 residues. Germline V gives CDR1 SGHRS, CDR2 YFSETQ. V lost 6 bases, J lost 7 bases, and 13 bases lay in between. CDR3 region: CASKEGEREKLFF. CDR3 nucleotides: TGCGCCAGCAAGGAGGGAGAACGTGAAAAACTGTTTTTT.